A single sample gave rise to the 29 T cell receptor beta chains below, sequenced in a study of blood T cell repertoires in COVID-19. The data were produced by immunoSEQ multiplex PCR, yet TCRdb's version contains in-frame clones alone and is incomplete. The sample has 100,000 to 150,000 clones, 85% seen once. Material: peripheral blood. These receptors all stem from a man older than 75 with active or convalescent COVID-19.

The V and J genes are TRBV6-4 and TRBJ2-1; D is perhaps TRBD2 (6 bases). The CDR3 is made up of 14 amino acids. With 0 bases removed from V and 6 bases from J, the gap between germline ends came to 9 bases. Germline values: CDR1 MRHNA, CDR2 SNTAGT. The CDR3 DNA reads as TGTGCCAGCAGTGACTCGAGGAGGGGCAATGAGCAGTTCTTC. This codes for CASSDSRRGNEQFF.

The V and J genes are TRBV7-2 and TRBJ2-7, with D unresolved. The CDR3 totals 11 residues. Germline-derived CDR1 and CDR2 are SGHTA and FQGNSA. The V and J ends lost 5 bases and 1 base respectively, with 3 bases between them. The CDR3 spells CASSPSYEQYF. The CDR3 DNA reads TGTGCCAGCAGCCCGTCCTACGAGCAGTACTTC.

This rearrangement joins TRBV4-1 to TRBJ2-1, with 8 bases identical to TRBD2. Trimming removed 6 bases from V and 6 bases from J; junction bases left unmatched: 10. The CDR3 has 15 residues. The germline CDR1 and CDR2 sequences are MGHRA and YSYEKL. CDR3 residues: CASSLGLAGRNEQFF. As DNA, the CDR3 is TGCGCCAGCAGTCTCGGACTAGCTGGTCGCAATGAGCAGTTCTTC.

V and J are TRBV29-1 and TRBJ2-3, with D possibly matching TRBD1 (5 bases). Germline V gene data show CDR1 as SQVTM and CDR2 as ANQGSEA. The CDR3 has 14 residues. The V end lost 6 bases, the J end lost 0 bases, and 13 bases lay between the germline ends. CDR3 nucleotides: TGCAGCGTCTCCCAGGGCCTTAGCACAGATACGCAGTATTTT. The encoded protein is CSVSQGLSTDTQYF.

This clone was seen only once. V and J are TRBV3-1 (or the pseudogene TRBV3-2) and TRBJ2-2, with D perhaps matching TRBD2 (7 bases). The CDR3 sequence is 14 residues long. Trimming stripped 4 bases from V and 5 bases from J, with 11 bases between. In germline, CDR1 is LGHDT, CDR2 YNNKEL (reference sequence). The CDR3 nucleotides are TGTGCCAGCAGCCTGGGGGGGCGGACCGGGGAGCTGTTTTTT. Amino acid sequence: CASSLGGRTGELFF.

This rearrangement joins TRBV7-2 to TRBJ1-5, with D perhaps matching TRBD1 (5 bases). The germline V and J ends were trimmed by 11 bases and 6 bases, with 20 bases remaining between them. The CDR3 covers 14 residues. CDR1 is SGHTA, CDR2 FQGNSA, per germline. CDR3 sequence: CASVESGVGQPQHF. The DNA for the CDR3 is TGTGCCTCCGTTGAGTCGGGGGTCGGTCAGCCCCAGCATTTT.

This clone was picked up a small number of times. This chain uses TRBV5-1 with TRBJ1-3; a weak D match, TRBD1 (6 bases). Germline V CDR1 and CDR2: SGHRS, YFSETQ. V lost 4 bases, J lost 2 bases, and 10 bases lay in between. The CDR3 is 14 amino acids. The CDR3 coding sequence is TGCGCCAGCAGCCCGGGGGGGCCTGGAAACACCATATATTTT. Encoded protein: CASSPGGPGNTIYF.

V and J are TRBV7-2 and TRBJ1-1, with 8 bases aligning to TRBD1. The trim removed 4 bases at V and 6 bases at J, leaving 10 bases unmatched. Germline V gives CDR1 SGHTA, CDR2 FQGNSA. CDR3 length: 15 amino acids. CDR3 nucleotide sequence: TGTGCCAGCAGCTCGGGGCAGGGGGCGGTCGCTGAAGCTTTCTTT. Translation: CASSSGQGAVAEAFF.

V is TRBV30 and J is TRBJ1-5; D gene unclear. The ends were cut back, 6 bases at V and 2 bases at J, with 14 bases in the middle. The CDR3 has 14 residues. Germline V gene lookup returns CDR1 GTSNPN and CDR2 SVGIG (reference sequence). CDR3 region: CACQTNGGNQPQHF. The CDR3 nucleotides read TGTGCCTGTCAGACAAACGGGGGCAATCAGCCCCAGCATTTT.

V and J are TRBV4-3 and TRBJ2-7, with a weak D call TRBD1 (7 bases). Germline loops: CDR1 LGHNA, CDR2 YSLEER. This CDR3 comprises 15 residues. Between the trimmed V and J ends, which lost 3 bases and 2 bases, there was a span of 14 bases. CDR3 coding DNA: TGCGCCAGCAGCCAGCGGACAGGCGGGACCTACGAGCAGTACTTC. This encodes CASSQRTGGTYEQYF.

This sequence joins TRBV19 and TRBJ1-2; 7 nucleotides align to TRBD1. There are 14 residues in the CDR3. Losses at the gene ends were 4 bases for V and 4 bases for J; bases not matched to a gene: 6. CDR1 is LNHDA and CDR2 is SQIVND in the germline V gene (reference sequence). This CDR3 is CASSTGGRSYGYTF. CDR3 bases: TGTGCCAGTAGTACAGGGGGGCGTAGCTATGGCTACACCTTC. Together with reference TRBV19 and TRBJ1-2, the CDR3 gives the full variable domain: DGGITQSPKYLFRKEGQNVTLSCEQNLNHDAMYWYRQDPGQGLRLIYYSQIVNDFQKGDIAEGYSVSREKKESFPLTVTSAQKNPTAFYLCASSTGGRSYGYTFGSGTRLTVV.

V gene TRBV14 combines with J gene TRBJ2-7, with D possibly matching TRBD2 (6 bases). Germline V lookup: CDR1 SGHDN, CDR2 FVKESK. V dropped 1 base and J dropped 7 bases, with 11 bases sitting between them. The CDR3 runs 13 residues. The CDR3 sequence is CASSQVRGREQYF. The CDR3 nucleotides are TGTGCCAGCAGCCAAGTTCGGGGGAGGGAGCAGTACTTC.

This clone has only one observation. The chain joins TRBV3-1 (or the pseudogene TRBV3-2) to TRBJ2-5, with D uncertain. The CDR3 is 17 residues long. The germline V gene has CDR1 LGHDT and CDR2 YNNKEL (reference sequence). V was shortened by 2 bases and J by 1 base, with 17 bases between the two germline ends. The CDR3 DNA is TGTGCCAGCAGCCAAAACCCCTCGTTCCCAGTCCAAGAGACCCAGTACTTC. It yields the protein CASSQNPSFPVQETQYF.

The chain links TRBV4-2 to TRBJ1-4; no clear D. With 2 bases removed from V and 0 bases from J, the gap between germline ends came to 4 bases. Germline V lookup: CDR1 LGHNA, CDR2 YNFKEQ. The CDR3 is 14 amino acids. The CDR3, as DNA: TGTGCCAGCAGCCAACAAACAACTAATGAAAAACTGTTTTTT. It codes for CASSQQTTNEKLFF.

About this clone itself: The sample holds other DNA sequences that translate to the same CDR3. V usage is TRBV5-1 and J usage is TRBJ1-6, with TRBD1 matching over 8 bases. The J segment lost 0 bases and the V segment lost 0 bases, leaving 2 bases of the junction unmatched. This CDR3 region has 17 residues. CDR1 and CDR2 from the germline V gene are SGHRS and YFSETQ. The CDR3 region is CASSLAGGASYNSPLHF. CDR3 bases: TGCGCCAGCAGCTTGGCAGGGGGCGCCTCCTATAATTCACCCCTCCACTTT.

CDR3 sequence: CASSSSRGDEKLFF. The CDR3 DNA sequence: TGTGCCAGCTCATCAAGCAGGGGAGACGAAAAACTGTTTTTT. The chain recombines TRBV18 with TRBJ1-4, with TRBD1 as a possible D gene (6 bases). Per germline, CDR1 KGHSH and CDR2 LQKENI. V was trimmed by 5 bases and J by 8 bases, leaving 15 bases between them. The CDR3 sequence is 14 residues long. The complete variable domain, with remaining parts taken from reference TRBV18 and TRBJ1-4, reads NAGVMQNPRHLVRRRGQEARLRCSPMKGHSHVYWYRQLPEEGLKFMVYLQKENIIDESGMPKERFSAEFPKEGPSILRIQQVVRGDSAAYFCASSSSRGDEKLFFGSGTQLSVL.

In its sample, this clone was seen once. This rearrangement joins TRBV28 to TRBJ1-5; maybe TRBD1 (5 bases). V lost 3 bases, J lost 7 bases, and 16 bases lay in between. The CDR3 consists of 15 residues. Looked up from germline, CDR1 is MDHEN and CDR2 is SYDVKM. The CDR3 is CASSFFRQGRQPQHF. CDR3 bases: TGTGCCAGCAGTTTCTTCCGCCAGGGTAGGCAGCCCCAGCATTTT.

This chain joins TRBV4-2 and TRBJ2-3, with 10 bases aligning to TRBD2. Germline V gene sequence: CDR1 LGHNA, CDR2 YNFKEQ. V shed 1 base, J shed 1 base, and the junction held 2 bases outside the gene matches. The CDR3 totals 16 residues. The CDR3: CASSQGTSGGTDTQYF. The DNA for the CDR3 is TGTGCCAGCAGCCAAGGCACTAGCGGGGGCACAGATACGCAGTATTTT.

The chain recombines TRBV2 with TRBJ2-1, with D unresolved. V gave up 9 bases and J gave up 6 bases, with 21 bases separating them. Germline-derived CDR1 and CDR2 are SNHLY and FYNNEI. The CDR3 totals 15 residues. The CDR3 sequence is CASSNPINWSNEQFF. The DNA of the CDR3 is TGTGCCAGTTCCAACCCCATTAATTGGAGCAATGAGCAGTTCTTC.

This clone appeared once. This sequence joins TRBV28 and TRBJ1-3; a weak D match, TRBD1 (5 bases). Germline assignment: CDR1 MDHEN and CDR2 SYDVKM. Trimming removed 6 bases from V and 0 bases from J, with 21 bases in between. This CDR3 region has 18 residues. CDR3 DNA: TGTGCCAGCAGCTCAAGCGGGGGGTTATACATCTCTGGAAACACCATATATTTT. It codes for CASSSSGGLYISGNTIYF.

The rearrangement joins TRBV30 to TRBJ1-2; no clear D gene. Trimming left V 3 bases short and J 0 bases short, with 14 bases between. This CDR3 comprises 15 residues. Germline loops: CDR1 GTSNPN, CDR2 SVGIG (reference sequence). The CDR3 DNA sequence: TGTGCCTGGAGCCGCCGGGGTTTAGCTAACTATGGCTACACCTTC. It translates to CAWSRRGLANYGYTF. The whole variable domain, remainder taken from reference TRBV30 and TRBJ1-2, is SQTIHQWPATLVQPVGSPLSLECTVEGTSNPNLYWYRQAAGRGLQLLFYSVGIGQISSEVPQNLSASRPQDRQFILSSKKLLLSDSGFYLCAWSRRGLANYGYTFGSGTRLTVV.

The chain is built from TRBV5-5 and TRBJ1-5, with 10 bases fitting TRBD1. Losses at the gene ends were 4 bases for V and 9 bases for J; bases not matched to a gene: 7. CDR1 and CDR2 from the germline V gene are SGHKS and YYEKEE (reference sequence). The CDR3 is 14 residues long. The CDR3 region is CASSRDRGLRPQHF. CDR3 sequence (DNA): TGTGCCAGCAGCCGGGACAGGGGACTGCGGCCCCAGCATTTT.

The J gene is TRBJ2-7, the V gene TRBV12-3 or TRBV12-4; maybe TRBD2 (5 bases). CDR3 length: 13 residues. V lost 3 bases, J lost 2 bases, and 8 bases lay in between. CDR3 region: CASSFGEPYEQYF. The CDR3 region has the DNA TGTGCCAGCAGTTTCGGGGAACCCTACGAGCAGTACTTC.

The CDR3 DNA is TGCGCCAGCAGCCAGGACAGCAGCACAGATACGCAGTATTTT. It encodes CASSQDSSTDTQYF. The chain recombines TRBV5-1 with TRBJ2-3; D is perhaps TRBD1 (6 bases). Germline lookup yields CDR1 SGHRS and CDR2 YFSETQ. This CDR3 spans 14 amino acids. V was cut by 4 bases and J by 0 bases, with 9 bases left in between.

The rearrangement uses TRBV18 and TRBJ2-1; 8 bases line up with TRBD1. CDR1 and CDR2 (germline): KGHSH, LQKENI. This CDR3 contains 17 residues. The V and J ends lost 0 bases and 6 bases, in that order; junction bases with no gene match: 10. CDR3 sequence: CASSPPKTGVSPNEQFF. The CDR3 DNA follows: TGTGCCAGCTCACCACCTAAGACAGGGGTTTCACCCAATGAGCAGTTCTTC.

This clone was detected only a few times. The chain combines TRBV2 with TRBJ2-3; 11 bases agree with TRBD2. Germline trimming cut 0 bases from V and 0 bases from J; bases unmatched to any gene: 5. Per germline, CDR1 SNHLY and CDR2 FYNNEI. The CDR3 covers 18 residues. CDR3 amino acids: CASSEAMTSGISTDTQYF. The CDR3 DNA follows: TGTGCCAGCAGTGAAGCTATGACTAGCGGGATAAGCACAGATACGCAGTATTTT.

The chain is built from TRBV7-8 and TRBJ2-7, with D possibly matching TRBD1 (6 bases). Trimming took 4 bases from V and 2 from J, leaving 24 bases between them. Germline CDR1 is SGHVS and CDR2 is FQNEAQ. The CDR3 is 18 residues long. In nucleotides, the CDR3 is TGTGCCAGCAGCTCAAGAAGAAAATCAGGGGAAAGGCCCTACGAGCAGTACTTC. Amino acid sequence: CASSSRRKSGERPYEQYF.

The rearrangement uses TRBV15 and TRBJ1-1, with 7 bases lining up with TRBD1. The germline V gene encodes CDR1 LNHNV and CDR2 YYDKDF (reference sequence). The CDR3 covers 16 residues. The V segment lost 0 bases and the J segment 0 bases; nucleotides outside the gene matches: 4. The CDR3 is CATSRETGNMNTEAFF. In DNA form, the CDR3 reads TGTGCCACCAGCAGAGAGACAGGGAATATGAACACTGAAGCTTTCTTT.

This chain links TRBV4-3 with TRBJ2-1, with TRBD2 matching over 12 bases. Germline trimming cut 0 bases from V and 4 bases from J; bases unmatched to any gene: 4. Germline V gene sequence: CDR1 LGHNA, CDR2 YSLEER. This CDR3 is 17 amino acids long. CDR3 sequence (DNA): TGCGCCAGCAGCCAAGATCCCGGGACTAGCGGGTACAATGAGCAGTTCTTC. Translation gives CASSQDPGTSGYNEQFF.